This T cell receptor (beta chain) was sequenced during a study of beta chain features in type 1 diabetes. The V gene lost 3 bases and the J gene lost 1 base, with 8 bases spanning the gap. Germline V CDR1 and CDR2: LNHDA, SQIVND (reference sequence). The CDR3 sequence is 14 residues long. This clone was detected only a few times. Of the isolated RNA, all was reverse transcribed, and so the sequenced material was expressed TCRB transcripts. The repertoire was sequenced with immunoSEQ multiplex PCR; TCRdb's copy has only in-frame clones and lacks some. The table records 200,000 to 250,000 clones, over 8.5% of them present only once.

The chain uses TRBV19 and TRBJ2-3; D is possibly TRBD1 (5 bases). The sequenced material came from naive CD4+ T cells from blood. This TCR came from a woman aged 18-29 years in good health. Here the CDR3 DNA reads TGTGCCAGTAGTATCAGGGATGGCACAGATACGCAGTATTTT. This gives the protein CASSIRDGTDTQYF.